A selection of T cell receptor beta chains follows, all from one sample in a study of radiation and T cells in renal cell carcinoma. Some clones are missing from TCRdb's copy, which holds only in-frame ones; the method was immunoSEQ multiplex PCR. This sample carries approximately 40,000 clones, 80% to 85% of them seen once, and the ten largest clones take 27%. The starting material was blood, obtained from a patient whose treatment included radiotherapy and nephrectomy. The receptor source for this set is a woman aged 70-85 years with renal cell carcinoma. CDR3s include the opening cysteine and the closing phenylalanine or tryptophan. The D gene is left open where the match is weak. Not all rows give a size; the values are once, few, many and, for expanded clones, a class.

>NA|11|TRBJ2-7|NA|TRBV20-1
TGCAGTGCTAGTATTTGGGACGAGCAGTACTTC
CSASIWDEQYF
>TRBD2|17|TRBJ2-1|NA|TRBV19
TGTGCCAGTAGTATCCCCGGACTAGCGGGGGCCGCTGATGAGCAGTTCTTC
CASSIPGLAGAADEQFF
>NA|15|TRBJ1-3|NA|TRBV25-1
TGTGCCAGCAGTGAACCCGGGTCAACTGGAAACACCATATATTTT
CASSEPGSTGNTIYF
>TRBD2|15|TRBJ2-3|NA|TRBV7-3
TGTGCCAGCAGTCTGGGAGGCGGGAGTGCAGATACGCAGTATTTT
CASSLGGGSADTQYF
>NA|13|TRBJ1-1|once|TRBV2
TGTGCCAGCAGTCACCAGGATGCCACTGAAGCTTTCTTT
CASSHQDATEAFF
>NA|13|TRBJ2-7|NA|TRBV10-3
TGTGCCATCAGACGGGACGGATCCTACGAGCAGTACTTC
CAIRRDGSYEQYF
>NA|15|TRBJ1-2|NA|TRBV13
TGTGCCAGCAGCACCCTGCAGGGGCCAAACTATGGCTACACCTTC
CASSTLQGPNYGYTF
>NA|11|TRBJ2-1|NA|TRBV18
TGTGCCAGCTCACCAGGGGGGGCTTTATTCTTC
CASSPGGALFF
>NA|15|TRBJ2-7|NA|TRBV5-1
TGCGCCAGCAGCTTGATAAGCGCCATCTCCTACGAGCAGTACTTC
CASSLISAISYEQYF
>TRBD1|14|TRBJ1-1|few|TRBV6-1
TGTGCCAGCAGTACTGGGACAGGGAACACTGAAGCTTTCTTT
CASSTGTGNTEAFF
>NA|16|TRBJ2-7|NA|TRBV4-3
TGCGCCAGCAGCCAAGAGACCGGGACACCCTCCTACGAGCAGTACTTC
CASSQETGTPSYEQYF
>TRBD1|16|TRBJ1-6|hyperexpanded|TRBV6-6
TGTGCCAGCAGTCGGGACAGTCCGACCTATAATTCACCCCTCCACTTT
CASSRDSPTYNSPLHF
>NA|12|TRBJ2-1|few|TRBV11-3
TGTGCCAGCAGTAGGGAGTACAATGAGCAGTTCTTC
CASSREYNEQFF
>NA|15|TRBJ2-1|NA|TRBV29-1
TGCAGCGCCCGGGACTCCGGGGGCTCCTACAATGAGCAGTTCTTC
CSARDSGGSYNEQFF
>NA|18|TRBJ2-7|NA|TRBV18
TGTGCCAGCTCACCCCAGGCGGCCTCGTGGGGAATTACCTACGAGCAGTACTTC
CASSPQAASWGITYEQYF
>NA|14|TRBJ2-5|NA|TRBV7-9
TGTGCCAGCAGCTTAGTAGCTTTTACAGAGACCCAGTACTTC
CASSLVAFTETQYF
>TRBD1|13|TRBJ1-5|NA|TRBV27
TGTGCCAGCAGGCCAACAGGGGTGCAGCCCCAGCATTTT
CASRPTGVQPQHF
>NA|12|TRBJ2-3|few|TRBV7-2
TGTGCCAGCAGCATGCCCGGCGATACGCAGTATTTT
CASSMPGDTQYF
>NA|15|TRBJ2-7|NA|TRBV6-5
TGTGCCAGCAGTTACAGGTTCGCAGGGACCTACGAGCAGTACTTC
CASSYRFAGTYEQYF
>NA|14|TRBJ2-7|NA|TRBV11-2
TGTGCCAGCAGCTTAGAGTCTCGAGAGTCCGAGCAGTACTTC
CASSLESRESEQYF
>NA|17|TRBJ2-2|NA|TRBV9
TGTGCCAGCAGCGTACGACTAGGGACAGAAGACACCGGGGAGCTGTTTTTT
CASSVRLGTEDTGELFF
>NA|16|TRBJ1-2|few|TRBV11-2
TGTGCCAGCAGCCCCCCGGTGGGGGGTACTAACTATGGCTACACCTTC
CASSPPVGGTNYGYTF
>NA|13|TRBJ2-1|NA|TRBV6-4
TGTGCCAGCAGTGACTCTCCTGGCAATGAGCAGTTCTTC
CASSDSPGNEQFF
>TRBD2|14|TRBJ2-5|NA|TRBV6-1
TGTGCCAGCAGCCGCGGACTAGACCAAGAGACCCAGTACTTC
CASSRGLDQETQYF
>NA|14|TRBJ2-7|once|TRBV7-2
TGTGCCAGCAGCTTAGGGCAGTCAACCTACGAGCAGTACTTC
CASSLGQSTYEQYF
>NA|14|TRBJ2-5|NA|TRBV19
TGTGCCAGTAGTCCACGCGCAGGGAAAGAGACCCAGTACTTC
CASSPRAGKETQYF
>NA|13|TRBJ1-5|once|TRBV27
TGTGCCAGCAGTTTAGAGGTGAATCAGCCCCAGCATTTT
CASSLEVNQPQHF
>NA|15|TRBJ2-7|NA|TRBV6-6
TGTGCCAGCAGTACCATCCGGGACGGATCCTACGAGCAGTACTTC
CASSTIRDGSYEQYF
>NA|15|TRBJ1-1|NA|TRBV18
TGTGCCAGCTCACCTTGGGTCACCGGCTACACTGAAGCTTTCTTT
CASSPWVTGYTEAFF
>NA|14|TRBJ2-5|NA|TRBV2
TGTGCCAGCAGTGAAGGGACAGTCGCGGAGACCCAGTACTTC
CASSEGTVAETQYF
>NA|13|TRBJ2-7|NA|TRBV7-2
TGTGCCAGCAGCTCGTGGGCAGGGCTTGAGCAGTACTTC
CASSSWAGLEQYF
>TRBD2|15|TRBJ2-1|few|TRBV19
TGTGCCACCCAACCCCGGACTAGCGGGAGGGGTGAGCAGTTCTTC
CATQPRTSGRGEQFF
>TRBD1|14|TRBJ1-2|NA|TRBV18
TGTGCCAGCTCACTGGGGAACAGGGGGCTTGGCTACACCTTC
CASSLGNRGLGYTF
>TRBD1|18|TRBJ2-1|few|TRBV5-5
TGTGCCAGCAGCTTGGTCACCGGGACAGGGCCCTTCCGAAGTGAGCAGTTCTTC
CASSLVTGTGPFRSEQFF
>NA|15|TRBJ1-2|NA|TRBV4-2
TGTGCCAGCAGCCAAGTTGGCGGGCGCGAAGATGGCTACACCTTC
CASSQVGGREDGYTF
>TRBD1|14|TRBJ2-7|NA|TRBV6-6
TGTGCCAGCAGGACAGGGTATTCCTCCTACGAGCAGTACTTC
CASRTGYSSYEQYF